This T cell receptor (beta chain) emerged from a study of T cells in Graves' hyperthyroidism and ophthalmopathy. The CDR3 is made up of 14 amino acids. V lost 6 bases and J lost 1, with 10 bases in between. Germline loops: CDR1 MDHEN, CDR2 SYDVKM. The CDR3 regions of TCR beta were amplified from RNA transcripts. The HTBI primer set was used in a first-round RT-PCR of the TCR CDR3. TCRdb called the multiplex PCR reads again in MiXCR, with one record for every CDR3 protein. Among hundreds of thousands of distinct CDR3 sequences listed, around 15% were seen once. This clonotype was recorded at least ten times.

This TCR was sampled from a woman between 50 and 59 years old with Graves' ophthalmopathy. This rearrangement joins TRBV28 to TRBJ2-4; no clear D. The source material was blood. CDR3: CASSLRSAKNIQYF. The CDR3 DNA sequence: TGTGCCAGCAGCCTGAGGTCGGCCAAAAACATTCAGTACTTC.